A selection of T cell receptor beta chains follows, all from one sample in a study of cytomegalovirus exposure and HLA in healthy donors. Here immunoSEQ multiplex PCR was the method, and the copy in TCRdb shows in-frame clones only, minus some. The table includes 70,000 or so clones, 85% to 95% detected once. The sample was PBMCs. Source of these receptors: a man between 18 and 29 years old in good health and CMV-seropositive. Both conserved end residues are part of each CDR3. Fields, in order: D gene, V gene, J gene, CDR3 DNA, CDR3 protein. A D gene is named only where the DNA matches it firmly.

.	TRBV29-1	TRBJ2-1	TGCAGCGGATTGACAGAGACAAACAATGAGCAGTTCTTC	CSGLTETNNEQFF
.	TRBV6-1	TRBJ1-2	TGTGCCAGCGCCGGTAGCGACTACACCTTC	CASAGSDYTF
.	TRBV2	TRBJ2-2	TGTGCCAGTCATCCTACAGGGCAGAACACCGGGGAGCTGTTTTTT	CASHPTGQNTGELFF
.	TRBV19	TRBJ1-1	TGTGCCAGTACCCTTCCCTCCCTAAAGACAGAGACTGAAGCTTTCTTT	CASTLPSLKTETEAFF
.	TRBV11-2	TRBJ1-1	TGTGCCAGCAGCTTAGGCGTAAGTACAGGGTGGACTGAAGCTTTCTTT	CASSLGVSTGWTEAFF
.	TRBV5-1	TRBJ2-5	TGCGCCAGCAGACAGAGTGGACAGTACCAAGAGACCCAGTACTTC	CASRQSGQYQETQYF
.	TRBV9	TRBJ1-3	TGTGCCAGCAGCGTAGCAGGGGCTGGAAACACCATATATTTT	CASSVAGAGNTIYF
.	TRBV19	TRBJ2-2	TGTGCCAGTAGTATAGAAGGGGGTCCCACCGGGGAGCTGTTTTTT	CASSIEGGPTGELFF
.	TRBV19	TRBJ1-4	TGTGCCAGTAGGCCATGGTCAGGGGAAAAACTGTTTTTT	CASRPWSGEKLFF
TRBD1	TRBV18	TRBJ1-1	TGTGCCAGCTCACCCTTATTCGGGACAGGGAACACTGAAGCTTTCTTT	CASSPLFGTGNTEAFF
.	TRBV18	TRBJ2-7	TGTGCCAGTTCCATTCCGGGACTCTTGGCCGAGCAGTACTTC	CASSIPGLLAEQYF
TRBD1	TRBV28	TRBJ2-2	TGTGCCAGCAGTTCCCCGGGACAGGGGGGGGCCGGGGAGCTGTTTTTT	CASSSPGQGGAGELFF
TRBD1	TRBV5-1	TRBJ2-5	TGCGCCAGCAGCTCCAGGGGGCAGGGAGAGACCCAGTACTTC	CASSSRGQGETQYF
.	TRBV9	TRBJ2-1	TGTGCCAGCAGCGAGGGGGGGCAGTACTACAATGAGCAGTTCTTC	CASSEGGQYYNEQFF
TRBD2	TRBV4-1	TRBJ2-4	TGCGCCAGCAGCCAAATCACCAGCGGGATTGGGGACATTCAGTACTTC	CASSQITSGIGDIQYF
TRBD1	TRBV7-9	TRBJ2-2	TGTGCCAGCACAGGGGGCAACGGGGAGCTGTTTTTT	CASTGGNGELFF
.	TRBV9	TRBJ1-4	TGTGCCAGCAGCGCCGTGACAGAGAATAATGAAAAACTGTTTTTT	CASSAVTENNEKLFF
.	TRBV28	TRBJ2-7	TGTGCCAGCAGTCTCCCCAGAACCTACGAGCAGTACTTC	CASSLPRTYEQYF
TRBD1	TRBV4-1	TRBJ1-2	TGCGCCAGCAGCCAAGACTTGGACAGGGTGCGGGGCTACACCTTC	CASSQDLDRVRGYTF
TRBD1	TRBV18	TRBJ1-5	TGTGCCAGCTCACCTTTCGGGACAGGGGTAAATCAGCCCCAGCATTTT	CASSPFGTGVNQPQHF